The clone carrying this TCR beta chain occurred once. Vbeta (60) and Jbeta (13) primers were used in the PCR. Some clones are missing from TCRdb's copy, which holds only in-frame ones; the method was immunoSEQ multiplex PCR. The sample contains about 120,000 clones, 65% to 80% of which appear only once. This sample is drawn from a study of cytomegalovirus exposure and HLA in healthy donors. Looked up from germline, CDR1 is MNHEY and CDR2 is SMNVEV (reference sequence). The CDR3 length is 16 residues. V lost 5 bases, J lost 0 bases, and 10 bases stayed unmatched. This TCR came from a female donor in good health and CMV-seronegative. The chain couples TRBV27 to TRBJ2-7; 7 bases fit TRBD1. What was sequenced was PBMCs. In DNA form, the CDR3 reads TGTGCCAGCAGTCGAGACCGGACAGGCCTCTCCTACGAGCAGTACTTC. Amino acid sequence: CASSRDRTGLSYEQYF.